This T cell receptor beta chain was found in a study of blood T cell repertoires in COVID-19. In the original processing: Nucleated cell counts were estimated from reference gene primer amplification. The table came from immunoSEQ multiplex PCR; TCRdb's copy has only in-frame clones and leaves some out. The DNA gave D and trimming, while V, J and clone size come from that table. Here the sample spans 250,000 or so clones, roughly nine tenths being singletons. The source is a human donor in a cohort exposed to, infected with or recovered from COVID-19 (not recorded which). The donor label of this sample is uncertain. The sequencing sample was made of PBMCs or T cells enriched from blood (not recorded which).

CDR3: CATLQGDTEAFF. CDR3 nucleotide sequence: TGTGCCACGTTACAGGGGGACACTGAAGCTTTCTTT. V and J are TRBV10-3 and TRBJ1-1, with 8 bases matching TRBD1. In germline, CDR1 is ENHRY, CDR2 SYGVKD. The CDR3 totals 12 residues. J gave up 3 bases and V 10 bases, and 4 bases lay outside the gene matches.